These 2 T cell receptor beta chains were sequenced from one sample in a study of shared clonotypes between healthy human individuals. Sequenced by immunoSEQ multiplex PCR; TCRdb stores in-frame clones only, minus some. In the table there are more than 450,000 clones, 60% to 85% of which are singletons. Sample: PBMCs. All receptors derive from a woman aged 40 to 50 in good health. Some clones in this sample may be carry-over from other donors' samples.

The CDR3 nucleotides are TGTGCCAGCAATAGGGCCTACGAGCAGTACTTC. Encoded protein: CASNRAYEQYF. This sequence joins TRBV6-1 and TRBJ2-7; D ambiguous. This CDR3 contains 11 residues. The V gene lost 7 bases and the J gene lost 2 bases, with 6 bases spanning the gap. Germline V gene data show CDR1 as MNHNS and CDR2 as SASEGT.

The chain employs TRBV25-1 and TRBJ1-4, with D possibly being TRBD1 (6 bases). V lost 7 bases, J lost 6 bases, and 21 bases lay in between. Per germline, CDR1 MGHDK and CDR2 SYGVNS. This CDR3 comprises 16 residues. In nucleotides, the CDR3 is TGTGCCAGCAATCGATGTCAGGACACAGGGTATGAAAAACTGTTTTTT. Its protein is CASNRCQDTGYEKLFF.